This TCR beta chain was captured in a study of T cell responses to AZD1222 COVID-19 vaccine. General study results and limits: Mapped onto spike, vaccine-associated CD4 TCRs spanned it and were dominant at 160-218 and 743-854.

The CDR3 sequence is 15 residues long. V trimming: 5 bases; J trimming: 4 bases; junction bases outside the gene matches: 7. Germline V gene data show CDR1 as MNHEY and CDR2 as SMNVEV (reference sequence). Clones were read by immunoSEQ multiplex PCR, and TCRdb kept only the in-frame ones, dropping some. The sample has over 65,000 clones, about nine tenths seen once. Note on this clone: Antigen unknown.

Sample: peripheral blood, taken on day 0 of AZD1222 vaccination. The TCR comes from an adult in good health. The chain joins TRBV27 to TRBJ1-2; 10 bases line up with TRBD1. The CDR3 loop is CASSQGQGNFYGYTF. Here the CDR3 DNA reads TGTGCCAGCAGTCAGGGACAGGGGAACTTCTATGGCTACACCTTC.